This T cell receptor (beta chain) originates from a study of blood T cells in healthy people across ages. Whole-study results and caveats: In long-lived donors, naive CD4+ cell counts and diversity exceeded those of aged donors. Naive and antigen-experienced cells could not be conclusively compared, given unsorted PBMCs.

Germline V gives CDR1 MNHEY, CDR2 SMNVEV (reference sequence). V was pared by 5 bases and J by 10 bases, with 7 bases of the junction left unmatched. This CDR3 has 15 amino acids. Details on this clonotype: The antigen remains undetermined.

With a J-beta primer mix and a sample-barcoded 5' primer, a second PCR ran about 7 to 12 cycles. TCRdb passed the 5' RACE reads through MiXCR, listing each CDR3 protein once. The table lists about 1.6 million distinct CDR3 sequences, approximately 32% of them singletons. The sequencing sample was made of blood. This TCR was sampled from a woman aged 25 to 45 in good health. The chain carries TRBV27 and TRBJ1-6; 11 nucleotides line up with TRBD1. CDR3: CASSEWDRGDSPLHF. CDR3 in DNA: TGTGCCAGCAGTGAGTGGGACAGGGGGGACTCACCCCTCCACTTT.